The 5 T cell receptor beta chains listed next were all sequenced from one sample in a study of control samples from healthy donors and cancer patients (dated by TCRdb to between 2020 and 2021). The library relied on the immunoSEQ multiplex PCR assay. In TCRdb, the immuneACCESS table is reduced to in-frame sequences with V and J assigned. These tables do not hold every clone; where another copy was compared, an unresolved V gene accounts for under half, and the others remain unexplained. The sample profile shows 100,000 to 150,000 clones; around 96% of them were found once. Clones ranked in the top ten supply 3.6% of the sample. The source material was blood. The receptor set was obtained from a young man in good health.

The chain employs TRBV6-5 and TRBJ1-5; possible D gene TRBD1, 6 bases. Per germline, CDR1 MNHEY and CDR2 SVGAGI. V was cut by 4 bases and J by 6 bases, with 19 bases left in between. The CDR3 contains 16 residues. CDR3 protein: CASSSRSTGNGQPQHF. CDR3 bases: TGTGCCAGCAGTTCCCGTTCGACAGGCAACGGTCAGCCCCAGCATTTT.

The CDR3, as DNA: TGTGCCAGCAGCTTAAACCGGGGCAGGGGCAACTATGGCTACACCTTC. Encoded protein: CASSLNRGRGNYGYTF. This rearrangement joins TRBV7-9 to TRBJ1-2, with D possibly TRBD1 on 6 matching bases. The CDR3 totals 16 residues. Germline values: CDR1 SEHNR, CDR2 FQNEAQ (reference sequence). Between the trimmed V and J ends, which lost 2 bases and 2 bases, there was a span of 15 bases.

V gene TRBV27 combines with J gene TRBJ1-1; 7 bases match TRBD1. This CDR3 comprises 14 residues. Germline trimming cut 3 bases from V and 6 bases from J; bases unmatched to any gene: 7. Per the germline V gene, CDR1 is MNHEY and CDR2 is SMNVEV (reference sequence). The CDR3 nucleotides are TGTGCCAGCAGTTTGACAGGGTTGTTCGCTGAAGCTTTCTTT. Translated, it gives CASSLTGLFAEAFF.

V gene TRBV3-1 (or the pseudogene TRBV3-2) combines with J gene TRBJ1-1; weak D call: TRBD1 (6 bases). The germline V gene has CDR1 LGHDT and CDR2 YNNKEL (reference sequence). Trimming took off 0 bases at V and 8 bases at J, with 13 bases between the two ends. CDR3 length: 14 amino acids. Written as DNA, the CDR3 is TGTGCCAGCAGCCAAGATGTTAGCCAGGGGGAAGCTTTCTTT. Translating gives CASSQDVSQGEAFF.

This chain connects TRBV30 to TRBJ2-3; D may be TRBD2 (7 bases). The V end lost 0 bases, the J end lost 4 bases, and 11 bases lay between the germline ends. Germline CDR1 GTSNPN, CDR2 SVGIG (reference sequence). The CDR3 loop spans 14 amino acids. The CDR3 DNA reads TGTGCCTGGAGTGTAGGGGGGGCGCCAGATACGCAGTATTTT. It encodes CAWSVGGAPDTQYF.